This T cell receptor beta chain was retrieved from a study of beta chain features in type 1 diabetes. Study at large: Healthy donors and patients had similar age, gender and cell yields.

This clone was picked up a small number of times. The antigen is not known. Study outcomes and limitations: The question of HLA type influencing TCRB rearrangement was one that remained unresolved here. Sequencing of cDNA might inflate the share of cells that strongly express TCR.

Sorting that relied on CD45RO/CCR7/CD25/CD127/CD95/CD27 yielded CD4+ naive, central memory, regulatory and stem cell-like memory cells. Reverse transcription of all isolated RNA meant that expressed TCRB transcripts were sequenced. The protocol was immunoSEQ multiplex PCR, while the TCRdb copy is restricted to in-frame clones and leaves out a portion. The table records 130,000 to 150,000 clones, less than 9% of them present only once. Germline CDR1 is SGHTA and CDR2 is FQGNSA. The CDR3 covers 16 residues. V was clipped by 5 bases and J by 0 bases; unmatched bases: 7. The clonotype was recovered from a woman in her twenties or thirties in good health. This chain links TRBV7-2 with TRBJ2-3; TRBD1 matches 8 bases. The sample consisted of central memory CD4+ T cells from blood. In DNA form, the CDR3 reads TGTGCCAGCAGCCGAACAGGGGGACCTAGCACAGATACGCAGTATTTT. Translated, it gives CASSRTGGPSTDTQYF.